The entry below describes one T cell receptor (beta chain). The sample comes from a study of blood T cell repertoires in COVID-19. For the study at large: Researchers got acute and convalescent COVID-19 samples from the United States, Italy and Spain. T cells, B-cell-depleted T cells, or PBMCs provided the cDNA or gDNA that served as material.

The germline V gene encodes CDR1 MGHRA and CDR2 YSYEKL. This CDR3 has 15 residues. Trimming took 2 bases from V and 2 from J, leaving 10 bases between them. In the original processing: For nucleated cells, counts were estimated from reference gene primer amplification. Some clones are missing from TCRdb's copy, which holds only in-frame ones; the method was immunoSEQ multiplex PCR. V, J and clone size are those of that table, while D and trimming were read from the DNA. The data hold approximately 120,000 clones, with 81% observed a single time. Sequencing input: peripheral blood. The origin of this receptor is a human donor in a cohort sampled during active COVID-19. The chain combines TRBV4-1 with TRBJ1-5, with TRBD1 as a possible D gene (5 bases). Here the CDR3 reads CASSQIQGGNQPQHF. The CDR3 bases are TGCGCCAGCAGCCAAATTCAGGGCGGCAATCAGCCCCAGCATTTT.